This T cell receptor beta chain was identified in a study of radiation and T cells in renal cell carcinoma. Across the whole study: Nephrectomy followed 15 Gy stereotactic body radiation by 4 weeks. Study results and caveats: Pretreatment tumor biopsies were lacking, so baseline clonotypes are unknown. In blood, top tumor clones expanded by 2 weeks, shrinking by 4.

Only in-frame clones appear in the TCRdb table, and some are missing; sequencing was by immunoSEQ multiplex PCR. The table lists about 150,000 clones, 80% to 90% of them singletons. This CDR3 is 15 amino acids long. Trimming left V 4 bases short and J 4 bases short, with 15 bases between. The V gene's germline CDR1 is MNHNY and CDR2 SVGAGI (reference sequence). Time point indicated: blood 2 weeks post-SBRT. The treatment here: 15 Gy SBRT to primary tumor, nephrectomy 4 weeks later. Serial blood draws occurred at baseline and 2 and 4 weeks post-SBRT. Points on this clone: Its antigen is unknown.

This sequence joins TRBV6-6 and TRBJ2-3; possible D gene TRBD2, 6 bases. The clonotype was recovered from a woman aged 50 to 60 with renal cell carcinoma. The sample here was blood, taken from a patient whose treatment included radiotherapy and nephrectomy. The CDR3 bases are TGTGCCAGCAGTTCGGGACTCCAAGGATCAGATACGCAGTATTTT. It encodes CASSSGLQGSDTQYF.